Listed below are T cell receptor beta chains from one sample, sequenced in a study of blood T cell repertoires in COVID-19. Some clones are missing from TCRdb's copy, which holds only in-frame ones; the method was immunoSEQ multiplex PCR. The sample comprises about 140,000 clones, roughly 80% of which are singletons, and approximately 3.8% rests with the top ten. The sequencing input was peripheral blood. These receptors were obtained from a woman aged 55-69 years with acute or convalescent COVID-19. Each CDR3 is given with its conserved first and last residue.

V,J,CDR3
TRBV28,TRBJ1-3,CASRQGYSGNTIYF
TRBV2,TRBJ1-3,CASRGQLSGNTIYF
TRBV24-1,TRBJ2-2,CATSVGGGGAGELFF
TRBV28,TRBJ2-1,CASSAGSVNEQFF
TRBV4-2,TRBJ2-7,CASSRQGGEQYF
TRBV3-1/TRBV3-2,TRBJ1-4,CASSHRDRGGRKLFF
TRBV6-1,TRBJ2-1,CASSEPTSGDIRNTYNEQFF
TRBV15,TRBJ2-3,CATSRDLVGGASTQYF
TRBV6-5,TRBJ1-1,CASSLVPGGTEAFF
TRBV19,TRBJ2-3,CASSIDGGVTQYF
TRBV7-9,TRBJ2-5,CASSSRQGKETQYF
TRBV6-6,TRBJ2-7,CASSSSTGTYEQYF
TRBV10-3,TRBJ2-5,CAISDPGMSETQYF
TRBV4-3,TRBJ1-3,CASSWFQDSGNTIYF
TRBV11-3,TRBJ2-7,CASSFGASYRGLYEQYF
TRBV11-2,TRBJ2-2,CASSLNLAEETGELFF
TRBV7-7,TRBJ2-2,CASSFGTAGELFF
TRBV5-1,TRBJ2-3,CASSLSSRGLGLVDTQYF
TRBV28,TRBJ1-2,CASRTGAVNYGYTF
TRBV6-2/TRBV6-3,TRBJ2-1,CASSFRLALNEQFF
TRBV7-9,TRBJ2-7,CASSGPRLATNEQYF
TRBV7-9,TRBJ1-2,CASSLGDRETYTF
TRBV5-1,TRBJ2-3,CASSLEPGGPGADTQYF
TRBV7-2,TRBJ1-1,CASSFSGGLDTEAFF
TRBV6-1,TRBJ2-7,CASSETSGRPSSYEQYF
TRBV2,TRBJ2-1,CASSPGTSGNYNEQFF
TRBV11-2,TRBJ2-3,CASSPIVYTQYF
TRBV5-1,TRBJ2-1,CASSLGLAGAGEQFF
TRBV28,TRBJ1-5,CASSRDRGQPQHF
TRBV20-1,TRBJ1-4,CSASLGVRGGRLFF
TRBV28,TRBJ1-1,CASDPTGSEYTEAFF
TRBV27,TRBJ2-3,CASNELRWDRATDTQYF
TRBV7-3,TRBJ2-2,CASSPPGRANTGELFF
TRBV9,TRBJ2-1,CASSVVPAGENNEQFF
TRBV7-8,TRBJ1-2,CASSSGRNYGYTF
TRBV11-3,TRBJ2-7,CASSLDLGLAGVEQYF
TRBV4-3,TRBJ1-1,CASSEVREDPEAFF
TRBV6-5,TRBJ2-5,CASSRTGMGKETQYF
TRBV15,TRBJ2-5,CATSGGLKWTGVGETQYF
TRBV4-1,TRBJ1-4,CASSVRDIAEKLFF
TRBV7-9,TRBJ1-2,CASSQGNYGYTF
TRBV27,TRBJ1-2,CASSFWLGDRGHYGYTF
TRBV11-2,TRBJ2-3,CASSPHAGRTDTQYF
TRBV2,TRBJ1-5,CASAGTPVGPQHF
TRBV19,TRBJ1-3,CASSEGARLISGNTIYF
TRBV19,TRBJ1-5,CASSLPQGEQPQHF
TRBV4-1,TRBJ1-5,CASSQGLALDPQHF